Sequencing of this T cell receptor (beta chain) was carried out in a study of control samples from healthy donors and cancer patients. The V segment lost 3 bases and the J segment 2 bases; nucleotides outside the gene matches: 6. CDR1 is SGHRS, CDR2 YFSETQ, per germline. The CDR3 extends over 16 amino acids. Sequencing used immunoSEQ multiplex PCR; TCRdb keeps in-frame clones, though not all of them. The table shows more than 95,000 clones, with about 94% occurring only once. This chain uses TRBV5-1 with TRBJ2-5, with 11 bases fitting TRBD2. Material for sequencing was blood. The source is a man in his thirties or forties in good health. CDR3 bases: TGCGCCAGCAGCTACCAGGGACTAGCGGCGCAAGAGACCCAGTACTTC. Translating it yields CASSYQGLAAQETQYF.